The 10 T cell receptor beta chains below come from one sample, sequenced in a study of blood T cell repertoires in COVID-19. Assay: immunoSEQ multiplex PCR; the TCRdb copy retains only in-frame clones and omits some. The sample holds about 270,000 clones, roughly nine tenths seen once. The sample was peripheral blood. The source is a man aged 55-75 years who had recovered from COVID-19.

The CDR3 sequence: CASSYLLAGTYNEQFF. CDR3 DNA sequence: TGTGCCAGCAGTTACTTGCTAGCGGGGACGTACAATGAGCAGTTCTTC. The genes are TRBV6-5 and TRBJ2-1; the match to TRBD2 covers 9 bases. CDR1 MNHEY and CDR2 SVGAGI come from the germline V gene. This CDR3 is 16 amino acids long. V was pared by 1 base and J by 4 bases, with 5 bases of the junction left unmatched.

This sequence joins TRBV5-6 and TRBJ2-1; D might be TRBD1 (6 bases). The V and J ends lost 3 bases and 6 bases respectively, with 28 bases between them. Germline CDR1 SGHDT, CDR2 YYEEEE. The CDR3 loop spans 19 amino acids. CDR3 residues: CASSSYRDTTHLHINEQFF. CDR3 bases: TGTGCCAGCAGCTCCTACCGGGACACCACCCATCTGCACATCAATGAGCAGTTCTTC.

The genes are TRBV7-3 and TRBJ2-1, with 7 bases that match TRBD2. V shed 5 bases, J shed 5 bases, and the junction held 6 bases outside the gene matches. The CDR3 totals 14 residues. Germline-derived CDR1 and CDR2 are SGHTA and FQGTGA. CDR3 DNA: TGTGCCAGCAGCGTTACCGGGACTAACAATGAGCAGTTCTTC. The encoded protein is CASSVTGTNNEQFF. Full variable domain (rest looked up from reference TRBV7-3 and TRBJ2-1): GAGVSQTPSNKVTEKGKYVELRCDPISGHTALYWYRQSLGQGPEFLIYFQGTGAADDSGLPNDRFFAVRPEGSVSTLKIQRTERGDSAVYLCASSVTGTNNEQFFGPGTRLTVL.

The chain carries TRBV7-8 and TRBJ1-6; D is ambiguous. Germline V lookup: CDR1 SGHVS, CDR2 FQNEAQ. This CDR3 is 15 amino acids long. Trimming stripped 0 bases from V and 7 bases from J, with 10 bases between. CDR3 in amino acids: CASSLAVSGNSPLHF. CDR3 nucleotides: TGTGCCAGCAGCTTAGCGGTGTCGGGGAATTCACCCCTCCACTTT. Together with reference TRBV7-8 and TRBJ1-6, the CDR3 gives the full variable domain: GAGVSQSPRYKVAKRGQDVALRCDPISGHVSLFWYQQALGQGPEFLTYFQNEAQLDKSGLPSDRFFAERPEGSVSTLKIQRTQQEDSAVYLCASSLAVSGNSPLHFGNGTRLTVT.

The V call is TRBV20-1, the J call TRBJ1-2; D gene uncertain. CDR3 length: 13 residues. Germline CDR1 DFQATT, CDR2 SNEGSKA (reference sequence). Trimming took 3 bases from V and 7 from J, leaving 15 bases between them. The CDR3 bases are TGCAGTGCTAGTCTCGGCGGTTTTTCTGGCTACACCTTC. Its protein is CSASLGGFSGYTF.

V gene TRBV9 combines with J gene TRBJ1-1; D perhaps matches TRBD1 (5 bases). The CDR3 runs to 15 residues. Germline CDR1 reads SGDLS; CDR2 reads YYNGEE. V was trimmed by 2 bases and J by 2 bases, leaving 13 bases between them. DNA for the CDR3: TGTGCCAGCAGCGTCAATTTTGGGGCAAACACTGAAGCTTTCTTT. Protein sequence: CASSVNFGANTEAFF.

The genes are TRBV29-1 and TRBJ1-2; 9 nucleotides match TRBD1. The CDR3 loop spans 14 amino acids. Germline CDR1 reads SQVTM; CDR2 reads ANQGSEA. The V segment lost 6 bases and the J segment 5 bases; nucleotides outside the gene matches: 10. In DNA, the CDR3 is TGCAGCGTCAAGGGACAGGGAGGAGAGTATGGCTACACCTTC. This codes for CSVKGQGGEYGYTF.

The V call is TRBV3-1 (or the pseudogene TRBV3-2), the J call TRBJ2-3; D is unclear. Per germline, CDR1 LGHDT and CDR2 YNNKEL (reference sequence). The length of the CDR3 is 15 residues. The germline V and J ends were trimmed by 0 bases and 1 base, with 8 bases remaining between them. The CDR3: CASSQDPVGTDTQYF. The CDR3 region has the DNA TGTGCCAGCAGCCAAGATCCCGTCGGCACAGATACGCAGTATTTT.

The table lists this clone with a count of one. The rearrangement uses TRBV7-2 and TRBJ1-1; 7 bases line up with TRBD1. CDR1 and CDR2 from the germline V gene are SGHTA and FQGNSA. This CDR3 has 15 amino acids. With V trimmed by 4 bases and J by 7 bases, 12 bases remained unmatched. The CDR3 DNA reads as TGTGCCAGCAGCTGGGGTCGTACAGGGGCGTATGAAGCTTTCTTT. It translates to CASSWGRTGAYEAFF.

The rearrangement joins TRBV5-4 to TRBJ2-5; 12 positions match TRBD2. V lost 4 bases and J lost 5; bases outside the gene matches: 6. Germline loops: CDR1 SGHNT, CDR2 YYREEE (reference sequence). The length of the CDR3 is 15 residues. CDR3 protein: CASSIGLAGIETQYF. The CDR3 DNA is TGTGCCAGCAGCATCGGACTAGCGGGGATCGAGACCCAGTACTTC.